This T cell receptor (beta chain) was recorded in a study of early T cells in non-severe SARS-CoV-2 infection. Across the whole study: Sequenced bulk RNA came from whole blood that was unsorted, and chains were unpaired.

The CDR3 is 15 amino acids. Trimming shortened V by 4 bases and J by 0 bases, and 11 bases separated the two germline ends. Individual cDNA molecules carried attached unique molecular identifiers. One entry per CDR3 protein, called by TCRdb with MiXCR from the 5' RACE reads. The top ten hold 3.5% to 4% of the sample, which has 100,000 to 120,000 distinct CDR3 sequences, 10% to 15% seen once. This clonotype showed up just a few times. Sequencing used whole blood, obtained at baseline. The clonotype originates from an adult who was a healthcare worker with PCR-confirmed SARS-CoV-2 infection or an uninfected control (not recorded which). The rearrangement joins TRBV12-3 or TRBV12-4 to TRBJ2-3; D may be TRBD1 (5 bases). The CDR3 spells CASSYDSLSTDTQYF. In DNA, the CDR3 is TGTGCCAGCAGTTACGACAGCCTAAGCACAGATACGCAGTATTTT.